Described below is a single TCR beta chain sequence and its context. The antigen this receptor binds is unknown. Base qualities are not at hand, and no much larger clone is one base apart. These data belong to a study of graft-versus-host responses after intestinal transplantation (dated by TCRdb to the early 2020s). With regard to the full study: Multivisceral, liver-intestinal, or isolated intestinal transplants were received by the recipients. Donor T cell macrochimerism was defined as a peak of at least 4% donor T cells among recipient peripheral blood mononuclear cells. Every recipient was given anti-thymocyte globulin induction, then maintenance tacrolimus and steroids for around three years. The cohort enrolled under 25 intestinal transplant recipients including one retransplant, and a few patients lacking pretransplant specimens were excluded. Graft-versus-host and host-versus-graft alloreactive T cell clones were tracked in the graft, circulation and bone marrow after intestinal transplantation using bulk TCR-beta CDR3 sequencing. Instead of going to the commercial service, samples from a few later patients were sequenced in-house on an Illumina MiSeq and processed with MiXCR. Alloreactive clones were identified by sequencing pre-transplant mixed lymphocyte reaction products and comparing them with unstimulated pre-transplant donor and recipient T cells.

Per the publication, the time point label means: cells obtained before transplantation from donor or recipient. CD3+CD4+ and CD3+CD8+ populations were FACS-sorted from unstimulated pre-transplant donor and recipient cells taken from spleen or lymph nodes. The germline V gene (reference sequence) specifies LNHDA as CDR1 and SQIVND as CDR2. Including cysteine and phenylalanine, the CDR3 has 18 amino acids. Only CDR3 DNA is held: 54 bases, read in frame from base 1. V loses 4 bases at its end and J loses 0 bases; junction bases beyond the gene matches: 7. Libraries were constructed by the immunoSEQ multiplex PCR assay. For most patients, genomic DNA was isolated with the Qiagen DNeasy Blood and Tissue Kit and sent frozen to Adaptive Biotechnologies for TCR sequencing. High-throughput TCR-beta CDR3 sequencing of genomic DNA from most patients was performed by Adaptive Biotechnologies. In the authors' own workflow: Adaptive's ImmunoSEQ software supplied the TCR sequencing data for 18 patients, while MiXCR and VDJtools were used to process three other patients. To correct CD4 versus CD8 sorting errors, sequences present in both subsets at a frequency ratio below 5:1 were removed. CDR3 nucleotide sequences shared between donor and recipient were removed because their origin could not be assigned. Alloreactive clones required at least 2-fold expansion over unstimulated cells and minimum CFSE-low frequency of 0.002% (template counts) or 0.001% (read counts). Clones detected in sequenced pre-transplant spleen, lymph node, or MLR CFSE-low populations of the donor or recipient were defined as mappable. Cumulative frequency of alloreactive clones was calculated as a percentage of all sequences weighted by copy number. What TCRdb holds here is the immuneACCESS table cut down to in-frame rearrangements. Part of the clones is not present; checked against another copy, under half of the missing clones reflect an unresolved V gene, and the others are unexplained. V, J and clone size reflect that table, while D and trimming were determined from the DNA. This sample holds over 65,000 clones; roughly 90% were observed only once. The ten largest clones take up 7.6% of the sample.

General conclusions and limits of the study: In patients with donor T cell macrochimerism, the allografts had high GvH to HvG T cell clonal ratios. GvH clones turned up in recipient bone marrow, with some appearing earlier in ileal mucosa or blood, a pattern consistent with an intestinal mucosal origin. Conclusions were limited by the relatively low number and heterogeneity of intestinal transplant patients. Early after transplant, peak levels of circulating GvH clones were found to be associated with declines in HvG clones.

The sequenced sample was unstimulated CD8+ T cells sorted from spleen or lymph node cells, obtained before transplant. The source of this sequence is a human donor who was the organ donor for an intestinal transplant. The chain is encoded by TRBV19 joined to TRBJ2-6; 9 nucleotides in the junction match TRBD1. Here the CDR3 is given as CASSTGTGPLSGANVLTF. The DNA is TGTGCCAGTAGTACCGGGACAGGGCCCCTCTCTGGGGCCAACGTCCTGACTTTC.